The 6 T cell receptor beta chains below were found in one sample sequenced in a study of T-cell reconstitution after alpha-beta-depleted transplantation in children. Molecular barcoding with unique molecular identifiers was used for the TCRbeta library. TCRdb re-analysed the PCR reads in MiXCR, keeping a single row per CDR3 protein. Of 450,000 to 500,000 distinct CDR3 sequences listed, roughly an eighth are singletons. The source was PBMCs from the stem cell graft donor, collected from the stem cell graft. These receptors originate from a human donor who donated a stem cell graft to a child with combined immunodeficiency.

The chain combines TRBV5-1 with TRBJ2-1, with unresolved D. Trimming removed 0 bases at V and 7 bases at J, with 11 bases between. The germline V gene has CDR1 SGHRS and CDR2 YFSETQ. The CDR3 is 14 amino acids. As DNA, the CDR3 is TGCGCCAGCAGCTTGGGGGCTAGTCATAATGAGCAGTTCTTC. It yields the protein CASSLGASHNEQFF. Based on the CDR3 plus reference TRBV5-1 and TRBJ2-1, the full variable domain is KAGVTQTPRYLIKTRGQQVTLSCSPISGHRSVSWYQQTPGQGLQFLFEYFSETQRNKGNFPGRFSGRQFSNSRSEMNVSTLELGDSALYLCASSLGASHNEQFFGPGTRLTVL.

This sequence joins TRBV7-2 and TRBJ1-6; D not certain. This CDR3 has 16 residues. Germline-derived CDR1 and CDR2 are SGHTA and FQGNSA. V gave up 5 bases and J gave up 17 bases, with 28 bases separating them. The CDR3 loop is CASSPMWRGSLQRVHF. CDR3 DNA sequence: TGTGCCAGCAGCCCAATGTGGCGCGGTTCCCTCCAACGGGTCCACTTT.

This clonotype was seen ten or more times. The chain carries TRBV12-3 or TRBV12-4 and TRBJ2-7; D possibly corresponds to TRBD2 (6 bases). V dropped 3 bases and J dropped 5 bases, with 14 bases sitting between them. This CDR3 is built from 14 residues. The CDR3 nucleotides read TGTGCCAGCAGTTTCGCAGGGAGGTACAACGAGCAGTACTTC. Its protein is CASSFAGRYNEQYF.

This sequence joins TRBV12-3 or TRBV12-4 and TRBJ1-2; D remains ambiguous. The CDR3 contains 15 residues. V was shortened by 1 base and J by 0 bases, with 9 bases between the two germline ends. CDR3 DNA: TGTGCCAGCAGTTTAGGGGCAGGTCCTAACTATGGCTACACCTTC. The encoded protein is CASSLGAGPNYGYTF.

This chain joins TRBV3-1 and TRBJ2-7; 8 bases map to TRBD2. The germline gives CDR1 LGHDT, CDR2 YNNKEL (reference sequence). This CDR3 region has 14 residues. Trimming removed 1 base from V and 4 bases from J; junction bases left unmatched: 3. CDR3 nucleotide sequence: TGTGCCAGCAGCCAAGCGGGAGGGCTTTACGAGCAGTACTTC. Protein: CASSQAGGLYEQYF.

This sequence joins TRBV5-1 and TRBJ1-4, with D uncertain. V lost 4 bases and J 3 bases, leaving 13 bases between the germline ends. Germline V gene sequence: CDR1 SGHRS, CDR2 YFSETQ. This CDR3 comprises 15 residues. The CDR3 here is CASSRTGLPNEKLFF. DNA of the CDR3: TGCGCCAGCAGCCGCACCGGTCTTCCTAATGAAAAACTGTTTTTT.